This T cell receptor beta chain was identified during a study of blood T cells in healthy people across ages. The authors ran a second PCR of about 6 to 11 cycles using a sample-barcoded 5' primer and a J-beta primer mix. Each cDNA molecule was tagged by a template-switch adaptor that had 12 random nucleotides. TCRdb re-derived calls from the 5' RACE reads in MiXCR, one entry per CDR3 protein. Found here are around 1,500,000 distinct CDR3 sequences, under 30% of them singletons; the top ten hold around 7.7%. The CDR3 covers 14 residues. CDR1 and CDR2 from the germline V gene are LGHNT and FRNRAP. Between the trimmed V and J ends, which lost 6 bases and 2 bases, there was a span of 11 bases.

The genes are TRBV12-5 and TRBJ1-5; D ambiguous. The source is a woman between 25 and 40 years old in good health. Sequencing input: blood. CDR3 loop: CASGLPGRNQPQHF. The CDR3 DNA reads as TGTGCTAGTGGGCTACCTGGACGCAATCAGCCCCAGCATTTT.